One T cell receptor beta chain is described in this entry. The CDR3 is 16 residues long. Per germline, CDR1 SGHVS and CDR2 FNYEAQ. The J segment lost 7 bases and the V segment lost 1 base, leaving 5 bases of the junction unmatched. Donors comprised only Caucasian adults living in Nashville, Tennessee. A CD45RA-negative memory subset and a CD45RA+ naive subset were separated from the CD4+ cells. The source of the sample is a study of shared clonotypes between healthy human individuals. Data came from immunoSEQ multiplex PCR; TCRdb stores just in-frame clones and leaves some out. The sample includes some 2,000,000 clones, more than 90% of them seen just once.

The genes are TRBV7-6 and TRBJ2-1; 12 nucleotides align to TRBD2. Sequencing used naive CD4+ T cells sorted from blood. Subset specified: CD45RA+ positively selected. The TCR was taken from a man in his late teens or twenties in good health. The CDR3 here is CASSLGLAGGRNEQFF. The DNA for the CDR3 is TGTGCCAGCAGCTTAGGCCTAGCGGGAGGGCGGAATGAGCAGTTCTTC.